This T cell receptor (beta chain) was found in a study of blood T cell repertoires in COVID-19. Study summary: Specimens from acute and convalescent COVID-19 originated in the United States, Italy and Spain.

The CDR3 runs 16 residues. Germline CDR1 reads SQVTM; CDR2 reads ANQGSEA. The V and J ends lost 3 bases and 8 bases, in that order; junction bases with no gene match: 15. How the authors handled the data: By means of reference gene primer amplification, nucleated cell counts were estimated. Using immunoSEQ multiplex PCR, the repertoire was profiled, and TCRdb retains in-frame clones only, with some absent. The DNA was the basis for D and trimming; V, J and clone size are from that table. The table has some 45,000 clones, 80% to 95% seen once. The V gene is TRBV29-1, the J gene TRBJ1-2, with 10 nucleotides matching TRBD1. The clonotype comes from a human donor in a cohort sampled during active COVID-19. Sequencing used peripheral blood. The DNA for the CDR3 is TGCAGCGTTGACCCTTGGGCCGGGACAGGGGCACGAGGCTACACCTTC. Translating it yields CSVDPWAGTGARGYTF.